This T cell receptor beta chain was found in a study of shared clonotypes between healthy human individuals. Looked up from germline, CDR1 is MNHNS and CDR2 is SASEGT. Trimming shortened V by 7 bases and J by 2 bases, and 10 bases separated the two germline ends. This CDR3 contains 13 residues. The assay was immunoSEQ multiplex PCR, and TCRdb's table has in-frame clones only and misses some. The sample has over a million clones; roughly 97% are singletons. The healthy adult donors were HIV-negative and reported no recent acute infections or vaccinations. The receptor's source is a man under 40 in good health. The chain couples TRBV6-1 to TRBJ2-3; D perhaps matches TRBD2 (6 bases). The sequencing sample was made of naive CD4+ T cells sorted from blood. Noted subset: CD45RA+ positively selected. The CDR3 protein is CASNREFTDTQYF. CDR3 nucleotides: TGTGCCAGCAATCGGGAGTTCACAGATACGCAGTATTTT.